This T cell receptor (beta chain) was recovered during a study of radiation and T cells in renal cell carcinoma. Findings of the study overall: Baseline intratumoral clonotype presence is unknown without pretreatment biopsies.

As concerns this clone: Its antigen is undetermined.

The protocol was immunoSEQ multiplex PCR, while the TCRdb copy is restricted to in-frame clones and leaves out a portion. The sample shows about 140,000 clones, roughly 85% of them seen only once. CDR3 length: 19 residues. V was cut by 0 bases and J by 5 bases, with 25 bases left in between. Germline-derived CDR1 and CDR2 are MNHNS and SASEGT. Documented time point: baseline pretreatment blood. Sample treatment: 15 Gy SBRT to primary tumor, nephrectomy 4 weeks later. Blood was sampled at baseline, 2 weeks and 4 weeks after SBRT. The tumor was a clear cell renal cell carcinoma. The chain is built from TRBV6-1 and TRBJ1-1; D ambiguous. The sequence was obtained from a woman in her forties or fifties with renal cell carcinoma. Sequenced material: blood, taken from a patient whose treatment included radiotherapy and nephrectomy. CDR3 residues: CASSEAHLSFWGTRTEAFF. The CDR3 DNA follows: TGTGCCAGCAGTGAAGCGCATTTAAGCTTTTGGGGAACACGGACTGAAGCTTTCTTT.